The sequence of this TCR beta chain was determined in a study of lymphopenia after photon versus proton radiotherapy. Study-wide results and limits: Post-nadir diversity loss with photons came from oligoclonal expansion, particularly CD8+ Temra cells. Under photons, naive T cells and diversity fell while effector/memory populations rose. Only patients who died were analyzed for survival; proton advantage is unproven.

The table came from immunoSEQ multiplex PCR; TCRdb's copy has only in-frame clones and leaves some out. The sample lists approximately 58,000 clones, around 83% occurring once. With regard to this clone: Antigen: not known.

The origin of this receptor is a man aged 50 or older with gastric cancer. The sequencing here drew on peripheral blood, taken from a patient treated with photon-based radiotherapy.

In DNA form, the CDR3 reads TGTGCCAGCAGCCTGCGACTAGCGGGAGGGGATGAGCAGTTCTTC. It is translated as CASSLRLAGGDEQFF. The genes are TRBV7-9 and TRBJ2-1, with 14 bases identical to TRBD2. The CDR3 contains 15 residues. V lost 5 bases and J lost 8; bases outside the gene matches: 5. The V gene's germline CDR1 is SEHNR and CDR2 FQNEAQ (reference sequence).